The 18 T cell receptor beta chains reported below all come from one sample, sequenced in a study of cytomegalovirus exposure and HLA in healthy donors. The table came from immunoSEQ multiplex PCR; TCRdb's copy has only in-frame clones and leaves some out. The sample shows 140,000 to 150,000 clones, roughly 89% of them seen only once. What was sequenced was PBMCs. The receptors stem from a young man in good health and CMV-seropositive.

The rearrangement links TRBV4-2 to TRBJ2-7, with D possibly being TRBD1 (5 bases). The CDR3 is 15 residues long. V was pared by 1 base and J by 3 bases, with 13 bases between. Per the germline V gene, CDR1 is LGHNA and CDR2 is YNFKEQ. The CDR3 reads CASSQGGRQIYEQYF. DNA of the CDR3: TGTGCCAGCAGCCAAGGGGGAAGACAGATCTACGAGCAGTACTTC.

The V gene is TRBV6-5, the J gene TRBJ1-3; D not certain. The germline CDR1 and CDR2 sequences are MNHEY and SVGAGI. The CDR3 contains 13 residues. Deletions cut 11 bases from V and 5 bases from J, with 16 bases between. The DNA of the CDR3 is TGTGCCGTACATGCGGGGAGTCGAAACACCATATATTTT. Translating it yields CAVHAGSRNTIYF.

The chain couples TRBV15 to TRBJ2-7; 7 bases are a match to TRBD1. The CDR3 length is 14 residues. Unmatched junction bases numbered 8, after V lost 4 bases and J lost 5 bases. CDR1 and CDR2 from the germline V gene are LNHNV and YYDKDF (reference sequence). Here the CDR3 reads CATSKTGFQDEQYF. The DNA for the CDR3 is TGTGCCACCAGCAAGACAGGGTTTCAAGACGAGCAGTACTTC. Supplemented by reference TRBV15 and TRBJ2-7, the full variable domain reads DAMVIQNPRYQVTQFGKPVTLSCSQTLNHNVMYWYQQKSSQAPKLLFHYYDKDFNNEADTPDNFQSRRPNTSFCFLDIRSPGLGDTAMYLCATSKTGFQDEQYFGPGTRLTVT.

The J gene is TRBJ1-5, the V gene TRBV18; D is unresolved. CDR1 and CDR2 from the germline V gene are KGHSH and LQKENI. The CDR3 is 12 residues long. The V end lost 3 bases, the J end lost 4 bases, and 4 bases lay between the germline ends. CDR3 region: CASSPVNQPQHF. Here the CDR3 DNA reads TGTGCCAGCTCACCCGTTAATCAGCCCCAGCATTTT.

This chain uses TRBV6-6 with TRBJ2-2, with 7 bases matching TRBD1. The CDR3 consists of 14 residues. V was pared by 8 bases and J by 2 bases, with 5 bases of the junction left unmatched. Germline assignment: CDR1 MNHNY and CDR2 SVGAGI (reference sequence). CDR3 coding DNA: TGTGCCAGCCAGGGACAGACAAACACCGGGGAGCTGTTTTTT. It translates to CASQGQTNTGELFF.

The chain carries TRBV28 and TRBJ2-3; D is ambiguous. The CDR3 runs 16 residues. Trimming took off 2 bases at V and 1 base at J, with 13 bases between the two ends. CDR1 is MDHEN and CDR2 is SYDVKM in the germline V gene. DNA for the CDR3: TGTGCCAGCAGTTTAGTGGTTGGGCAAGGCACAGATACGCAGTATTTT. Translation: CASSLVVGQGTDTQYF.

Only a few counts were recorded for this clone. The V call is TRBV29-1, the J call TRBJ2-7; TRBD1 matches 12 bases. V dropped 6 bases and J dropped 7; count of bases not matched to a gene: 4. The CDR3 loop spans 12 amino acids. The germline V gene encodes CDR1 SQVTM and CDR2 ANQGSEA. CDR3 DNA: TGCAGCGTGGGACAGGGGGCGGGGGAGCAGTACTTC. This sequence encodes CSVGQGAGEQYF.

This clone is a singleton in its sample. The chain carries TRBV19 and TRBJ2-2, with D perhaps TRBD2 (6 bases). V was trimmed by 7 bases and J by 3 bases, leaving 12 bases between them. This CDR3 spans 14 amino acids. CDR1 and CDR2 from the germline V gene are LNHDA and SQIVND (reference sequence). The CDR3 loop is CASTLREYTGELFF. As DNA, the CDR3 is TGTGCCAGTACCCTTCGGGAGTACACCGGGGAGCTGTTTTTT.

V gene TRBV6-5 combines with J gene TRBJ2-1; 11 bases are shared with TRBD1. The CDR3 loop spans 14 amino acids. V shed 5 bases, J shed 6 bases, and the junction held 3 bases outside the gene matches. The germline V gene encodes CDR1 MNHEY and CDR2 SVGAGI. The CDR3 spells CASSPGTGGNEQFF. CDR3 sequence (DNA): TGTGCCAGCAGTCCCGGGACAGGGGGCAATGAGCAGTTCTTC.

The genes are TRBV2 and TRBJ1-1, with D perhaps TRBD1 (5 bases). The CDR3 sequence is 10 residues long. Per the germline V gene, CDR1 is SNHLY and CDR2 is FYNNEI. V gave up 5 bases and J gave up 11 bases, with 9 bases separating them. This chain's CDR3 is CASSIQGAFF. The CDR3 DNA follows: TGTGCCAGCAGTATTCAGGGTGCTTTCTTT.

V and J are TRBV30 and TRBJ2-4; TRBD2 matches at 10 bases. Germline loops: CDR1 GTSNPN, CDR2 SVGIG (reference sequence). J gave up 8 bases and V 5 bases, and 6 bases lay outside the gene matches. The CDR3 consists of 13 residues. CDR3 loop: CAWASGSVYIQYF. DNA of the CDR3: TGTGCCTGGGCTAGCGGGAGTGTGTACATTCAGTACTTC.

This clone was detected a few times. The chain carries TRBV4-2 and TRBJ2-7; 8 nucleotides agree with TRBD1. This CDR3 spans 15 amino acids. The V gene's germline CDR1 is LGHNA and CDR2 YNFKEQ. Trimming at V came to 3 bases and at J to 4 bases, leaving 8 bases not matched to a gene. CDR3 protein: CASSQSTGGLYEQYF. CDR3 DNA sequence: TGTGCCAGCAGCCAGTCAACAGGGGGTTTGTACGAGCAGTACTTC.

CDR3 coding DNA: TGTGCCAGCAGTTTCACCGGGACAGGGAGGAATGAGCAGTTCTTC. Translated: CASSFTGTGRNEQFF. V is TRBV27 and J is TRBJ2-1, with 9 bases aligning to TRBD1. The CDR3 is made up of 15 amino acids. CDR1 is MNHEY and CDR2 is SMNVEV in the germline V gene (reference sequence). J lost 7 bases, V lost 3 bases, and 7 bases had no gene match.

CDR3 nucleotides: TGTGCCAGCAGCCAAGATGTAATTGGGCTGATGAAGAACACTGAAGCTTTCTTT. This gives the protein CASSQDVIGLMKNTEAFF. The V and J genes are TRBV14 and TRBJ1-1; D gene uncertain. V shed 0 bases and J shed 1 base, with 18 bases lying between them. This CDR3 comprises 18 residues. Germline V CDR1 and CDR2: SGHDN, FVKESK.

The rearrangement uses TRBV6-1 and TRBJ1-2, with TRBD1 matching over 8 bases. V lost 4 bases to trimming and J lost 6 bases; unmatched junction nucleotides: 10. From germline, CDR1 is MNHNS and CDR2 SASEGT. CDR3 length: 15 residues. This chain's CDR3 is CASSVLTGVPDGYTF. DNA of the CDR3: TGTGCCAGCAGTGTTTTGACAGGGGTCCCCGATGGCTACACCTTC.

The rearrangement joins TRBV7-2 to TRBJ2-5; the match to TRBD1 covers 8 bases. Germline trimming cut 8 bases from V and 0 bases from J; bases unmatched to any gene: 8. The CDR3 loop spans 15 amino acids. Germline V gives CDR1 SGHTA, CDR2 FQGNSA. The CDR3 DNA sequence: TGTGCCAGCCCATCCAACAGGGGGTACCAAGAGACCCAGTACTTC. Translation gives CASPSNRGYQETQYF.

The genes are TRBV19 and TRBJ2-3; TRBD1 matches 9 bases. V was clipped by 3 bases and J by 5 bases; unmatched bases: 6. Per the germline V gene, CDR1 is LNHDA and CDR2 is SQIVND (reference sequence). This CDR3 region has 15 residues. The chain's CDR3 is CASSMRQGVGDTQYF. CDR3 in DNA: TGTGCCAGTAGTATGCGACAGGGGGTTGGAGATACGCAGTATTTT.

This clone was found once. CDR3 coding DNA: TGCAGCGTCGCCGCCAACAGGGAGCAGTACTTC. Encoded protein: CSVAANREQYF. The rearrangement links TRBV29-1 to TRBJ2-7; D may be TRBD1 (5 bases). Trimming pared 6 bases from V and 7 bases from J, leaving 13 bases between. CDR3 length: 11 residues. Germline values: CDR1 SQVTM, CDR2 ANQGSEA.